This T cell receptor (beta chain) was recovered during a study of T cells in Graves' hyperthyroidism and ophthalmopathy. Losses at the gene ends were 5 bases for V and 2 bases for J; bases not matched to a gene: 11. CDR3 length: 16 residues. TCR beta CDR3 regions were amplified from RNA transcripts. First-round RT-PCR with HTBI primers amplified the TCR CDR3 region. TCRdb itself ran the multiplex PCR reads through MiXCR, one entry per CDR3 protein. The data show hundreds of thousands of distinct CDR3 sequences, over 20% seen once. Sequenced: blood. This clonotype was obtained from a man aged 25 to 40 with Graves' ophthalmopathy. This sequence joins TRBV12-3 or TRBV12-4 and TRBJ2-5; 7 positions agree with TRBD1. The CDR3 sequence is CASSPATGASQETQYF. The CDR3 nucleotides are TGTGCCAGCAGTCCCGCAACAGGGGCCTCGCAAGAGACCCAGTACTTC.